This T cell receptor beta chain was observed in a study of blood T cell repertoires in COVID-19. Study details: Donors in the United States, Italy and Spain gave samples during acute or convalescent COVID-19. Sample material is recorded as cDNA or gDNA derived from T cells, B-cell-depleted T cells, or PBMCs.

Under the authors' procedure: The assay estimated nucleated cells by amplifying reference gene primers. The protocol was immunoSEQ multiplex PCR, while the TCRdb copy is restricted to in-frame clones and leaves out a portion. V and J calls and clone size are given by that table; D and trimming were obtained from the DNA. The sample has 310,000 or so clones; 86% are singletons. Germline V gene lookup returns CDR1 KGHDR and CDR2 SFDVKD. CDR3 length: 18 residues. Germline trimming cut 4 bases from V and 2 bases from J; bases unmatched to any gene: 14. The chain is built from TRBV24-1 and TRBJ2-3; 7 positions agree with TRBD1. Sample: peripheral blood. The sequence came from a woman aged 45-65 years with acute or convalescent COVID-19. The DNA for the CDR3 is TGTGCCACCAGTGAGCCTACCCCCCGACAGGGCGCCACAGATACGCAGTATTTT. Protein sequence: CATSEPTPRQGATDTQYF.